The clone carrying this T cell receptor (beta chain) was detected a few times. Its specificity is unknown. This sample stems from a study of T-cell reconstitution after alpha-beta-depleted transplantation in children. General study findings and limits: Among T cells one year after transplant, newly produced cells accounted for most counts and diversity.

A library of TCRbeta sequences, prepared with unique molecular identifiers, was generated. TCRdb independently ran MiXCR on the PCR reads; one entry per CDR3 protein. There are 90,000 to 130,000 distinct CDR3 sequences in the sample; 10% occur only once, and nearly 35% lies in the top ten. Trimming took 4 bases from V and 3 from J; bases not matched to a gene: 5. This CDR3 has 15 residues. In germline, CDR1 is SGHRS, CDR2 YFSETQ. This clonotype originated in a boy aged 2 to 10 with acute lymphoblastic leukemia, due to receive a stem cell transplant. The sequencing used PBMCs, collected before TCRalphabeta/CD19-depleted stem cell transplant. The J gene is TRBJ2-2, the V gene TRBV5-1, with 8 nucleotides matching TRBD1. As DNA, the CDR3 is TGCGCCAGCAGCAAGGGACAGGAATACACCGGGGAGCTGTTTTTT. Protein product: CASSKGQEYTGELFF.